These T cell receptor beta chains were read from a single sample in a study of T cell repertoires in cytomegalovirus infection. Their cognate antigens are unknown. Via MiXCR, TCRdb re-called the reads, giving one row per CDR3 protein. The sample includes approximately 730,000 distinct CDR3 sequences, approximately 33% of them seen just once. The specimen comprised cultured PBMCs, sampled from culture after CMV antigen stimulation. Receptors originate from a human donor in good health (CMV status not recorded). Some clones in this sample may be carry-over from other donors' samples. CDR3s include the opening cysteine and the closing phenylalanine or tryptophan. The D gene is left open where the match is weak. A clone size is listed for some rows: how often the clone was seen (once, few, many), or a class if it is expanded.

CDR3aa,CDR3nt,j_gene,d_gene,abundance,v_gene
CASLGQGNTEAFF,TGTGCCAGCTTAGGACAGGGGAACACTGAAGCTTTCTTT,TRBJ1-1,TRBD1,few,TRBV6-6
CASRTDSSNSPLHF,TGTGCCAGCCGGACGGACAGCAGTAATTCACCCCTCCACTTT,TRBJ1-6,.,.,TRBV6-1
CASLSTLDQPQHF,TGTGCCAGCCTCTCAACTCTGGATCAGCCCCAGCATTTT,TRBJ1-5,.,few,TRBV6-1
CASSLTTEGYTF,TGTGCCAGCAGTCTAACGACAGAGGGCTACACCTTC,TRBJ1-2,.,.,TRBV12-3/TRBV12-4
CSARVLAGGPSTDTQYF,TGCAGTGCTAGAGTGCTAGCGGGAGGGCCTAGCACAGATACGCAGTATTTT,TRBJ2-3,TRBD2,.,TRBV20-1
CASSYPPMGSGANVLTF,TGTGCCAGCAGTTACCCACCCATGGGCTCTGGGGCCAACGTCCTGACTTTC,TRBJ2-6,.,.,TRBV6-6
CASISRDTQYF,TGTGCCAGCATCTCTCGGGATACGCAGTATTTT,TRBJ2-3,.,.,TRBV12-3/TRBV12-4
CASSPGFQGGYYEQYF,TGCGCCAGCAGCCCGGGTTTCCAAGGTGGGTACTACGAGCAGTACTTC,TRBJ2-7,.,few,TRBV5-1
CASSERNSPLHF,TGTGCCAGCAGCGAGAGGAATTCACCCCTCCACTTT,TRBJ1-6,.,once,TRBV27
CASSWGLKTGQPQHF,TGTGCCAGCAGCTGGGGCCTTAAGACGGGTCAGCCCCAGCATTTT,TRBJ1-5,.,few,TRBV12-3/TRBV12-4
CASSESVRGRLGVTQYF,TGCGCCAGCAGTGAGAGTGTTCGCGGGAGGTTGGGGGTGACCCAGTACTTC,TRBJ2-5,TRBD2,once,TRBV10-1
CASSFWRGGSDTQYF,TGTGCCAGCAGCTTTTGGCGGGGGGGTTCAGATACGCAGTATTTT,TRBJ2-3,TRBD2,many,TRBV7-8
CASSQEAGLSYEQYF,TGCGCCAGCAGCCAAGAGGCAGGGCTTTCCTACGAGCAGTACTTC,TRBJ2-7,.,.,TRBV4-1
CSASTSSGNTIYF,TGCAGCGCCTCCACAAGCTCTGGAAACACCATATATTTT,TRBJ1-3,.,.,TRBV29-1
CSAPRDSSYNEQFF,TGCAGTGCTCCCCGGGACAGCTCCTACAATGAGCAGTTCTTC,TRBJ2-1,TRBD1,once,TRBV20-1
CASSSDGTGLELFF,TGTGCCAGCAGCTCGGACGGGACAGGGTTGGAACTGTTTTTT,TRBJ1-4,TRBD1,many,TRBV7-9
CASSFLPSPSYEQYF,TGTGCCAGCAGTTTTCTCCCGAGTCCTAGCTACGAGCAGTACTTC,TRBJ2-7,.,few,TRBV27
CASSPLAGANYEQYF,TGCGCCAGCAGCCCCTTAGCGGGGGCAAATTACGAGCAGTACTTC,TRBJ2-7,TRBD2,.,TRBV4-1
CASSDESGANVLTF,TGCGCCAGCAGCGACGAATCTGGGGCCAACGTCCTGACTTTC,TRBJ2-6,.,.,TRBV5-1
CASSPFGGSNEQFF,TGTGCCAGCAGCCCCTTTGGCGGGAGCAATGAGCAGTTCTTC,TRBJ2-1,TRBD2,.,TRBV5-5
CASRGTGYNSPLHF,TGTGCCAGCAGGGGCACAGGGTATAATTCACCCCTCCACTTT,TRBJ1-6,.,.,TRBV6-5
CASSYSTSGPNTGELFF,TGTGCCAGCAGTTACTCTACTAGCGGACCTAACACCGGGGAGCTGTTTTTT,TRBJ2-2,TRBD2,.,TRBV6-5
CASSLTGPRSPLHF,TGTGCCAGCAGCCTGACTGGGCCACGTTCACCCCTCCACTTT,TRBJ1-6,.,.,TRBV7-8
CASRRRGAYNSTDTQYF,TGTGCCAGCCGGAGGAGGGGCGCCTATAATTCCACAGATACGCAGTATTTT,TRBJ2-3,.,.,TRBV18
CASDRGRREIGETQYF,TGTGCCAGCGATAGGGGTCGACGGGAGATCGGAGAGACCCAGTACTTC,TRBJ2-5,.,.,TRBV6-2/TRBV6-3
CASSLVGDRRYEQYF,TGTGCCAGCAGCCTCGTTGGGGACAGGCGATACGAGCAGTACTTC,TRBJ2-7,TRBD1,few,TRBV4-2
CASTASYEQYF,TGTGCCAGCACAGCTTCCTACGAGCAGTACTTC,TRBJ2-7,.,few,TRBV2
CASSSDWRTPYNEQFF,TGTGCCAGCAGCTCCGATTGGAGAACCCCCTACAATGAGCAGTTCTTC,TRBJ2-1,.,few,TRBV7-9
CASSHPGLGRRLYEQYF,TGTGCCAGCAGCCACCCTGGATTGGGCCGCCGCCTCTACGAGCAGTACTTC,TRBJ2-7,.,.,TRBV7-8
CSAQESSYNEQFF,TGCAGCGCACAGGAGAGCTCCTACAATGAGCAGTTCTTC,TRBJ2-1,.,.,TRBV29-1
CASSLGGRASETQYF,TGTGCTAGCAGCTTAGGCGGCAGGGCTTCGGAGACCCAGTACTTC,TRBJ2-5,.,.,TRBV11-3
CASSSSATWSSPLHF,TGTGCCAGCAGCTCCAGTGCGACTTGGTCCTCACCCCTCCACTTT,TRBJ1-6,.,many,TRBV7-2
CASSRLTTPSTDTQYF,TGTGCCAGCAGCCGCTTGACGACGCCGAGCACAGATACGCAGTATTTT,TRBJ2-3,.,.,TRBV4-2
CASMRGTDTQYF,TGTGCCAGCATGCGGGGCACAGATACGCAGTATTTT,TRBJ2-3,.,few,TRBV11-2
CASSFTGGQGKGYTF,TGTGCCAGCAGCTTTACCGGGGGACAGGGAAAGGGCTACACCTTC,TRBJ1-2,TRBD1,.,TRBV11-2
CSSSLGHYTDTQYF,TGTTCCAGCAGCCTCGGGCATTACACAGATACGCAGTATTTT,TRBJ2-3,.,.,TRBV7-2
CATTRDRPYEQYF,TGTGCCACCACTCGGGACAGGCCCTACGAGCAGTACTTC,TRBJ2-7,TRBD1,.,TRBV6-1
CASSLGRTSGNEQFF,TGTGCCAGCAGCTTGGGTCGCACTAGCGGGAATGAGCAGTTCTTC,TRBJ2-1,TRBD2,.,TRBV7-2
CASSLDLTGGRFF,TGTGCCAGCAGCTTAGATCTTACGGGAGGTAGGTTCTTC,TRBJ2-1,TRBD2,.,TRBV11-2
CASSLDGKSGNTIYF,TGCGCCAGCAGCTTGGATGGGAAATCTGGAAACACCATATATTTT,TRBJ1-3,.,.,TRBV5-1
CASSVAGEGTQYF,TGTGCCAGCAGCGTGGCGGGAGAAGGAACGCAGTATTTT,TRBJ2-3,TRBD2,.,TRBV9
CASSQDRVSGYETQYF,TGCGCCAGCAGCCAAGATCGTGTATCGGGTTATGAGACCCAGTACTTC,TRBJ2-5,.,.,TRBV4-1
CASSGDHTGELFF,TGTGCCAGCAGCGGGGACCACACCGGGGAGCTGTTTTTT,TRBJ2-2,.,.,TRBV7-2
CAIIGSLNTEAFF,TGTGCCATCATTGGCTCCCTCAACACTGAAGCTTTCTTT,TRBJ1-1,.,few,TRBV10-3
CSATGTSGSSTYEQYF,TGCAGTGCGACTGGGACTAGCGGTTCCTCGACATACGAGCAGTACTTC,TRBJ2-7,TRBD2,few,TRBV20-1